This T cell receptor beta chain derives from a study of response to subunit inactivated influenza vaccine (dated by TCRdb to 2017 to 2018). A note on the overall study: Deep quantitative profiling of the T cell receptor repertoire was used in the study to follow responses to a trivalent subunit inactivated influenza vaccine.

Concerning this clonotype: There is no known antigen for this receptor. The sample holds no much larger clone one base away, and base qualities are not on file.

The full study reports these points: The authors proposed that each seasonal influenza vaccination may bring in only a limited number of new T cells.

The library came from RT-PCR. Data came from an Illumina HiSeq 2500. The public reads were run again by TCRdb, first through fastp at Q25 and then through MiXCR, and only productive beta chains were kept. Rows matching on CDR3 protein sequence are summarized as one entry with the most common DNA and genes. The table for this sample lists more than 700,000 distinct CDR3 sequences; 21% of them were counted only once. The ten largest clonotypes hold roughly a tenth of the sample. CDR3 length: 14 amino acids, cysteine to phenylalanine. The only DNA kept is the CDR3, 42 bases in frame from the first base. The germline V gene encodes CDR1 LNHNV and CDR2 YYDKDF (reference sequence). Trimming costs V 0 bases and J 10 bases, and their ends lie 13 bases apart.

Recombination connected TRBV15 to TRBJ2-1; the D gene cannot be resolved reliably. Sequenced here: PBMCs from blood, sampled about 5 days after vaccination. The receptor was derived from a man over 45 who received an inactivated influenza vaccine. Donor details come from another sample of the same person, matched by shared clones. The CDR3 has the sequence CATSRDLRMGEQFF. The nucleotide sequence reads TGTGCCACCAGCAGAGATCTCAGGATGGGCGAGCAGTTCTTC.